The present entry profiles one T cell receptor beta chain with its context. Its antigen remains unknown. The data belong to a study of T-cell memory formation after mild COVID-19. Study overall: TCR clustering was largely donor specific. Study conclusions and caveats: Cross-reactive memory seemingly joined, as some responding clones were found in pre-infection memory.

TCRdb independently ran MiXCR on the 5' RACE reads; one entry per CDR3 protein. The table records 110,000 to 150,000 distinct CDR3 sequences, about 23% of them present only once. This CDR3 has 16 amino acids. Trimming at V came to 3 bases and at J to 1 base, leaving 7 bases not matched to a gene. Germline V gene sequence: CDR1 SGHKS, CDR2 YYEKEE (reference sequence). Sequenced material: PBMCs or a T cell subset sorted from them (not recorded which). V and J are TRBV5-5 and TRBJ2-1, with 7 bases fitting TRBD1. This clonotype originated in an adult woman who had mild COVID-19 (a few samples of this study predate the infection). Cell type and time point are not known. The CDR3 nucleotides are TGTGCCAGCAGCTACCGACAGGGTGATTCCTACAATGAGCAGTTCTTC. This codes for CASSYRQGDSYNEQFF. Drawing the rest from reference TRBV5-5 and TRBJ2-1, the complete variable domain is DAGVTQSPTHLIKTRGQQVTLRCSPISGHKSVSWYQQVLGQGPQFIFQYYEKEERGRGNFPDRFSARQFPNYSSELNVNALLLGDSALYLCASSYRQGDSYNEQFFGPGTRLTVL.